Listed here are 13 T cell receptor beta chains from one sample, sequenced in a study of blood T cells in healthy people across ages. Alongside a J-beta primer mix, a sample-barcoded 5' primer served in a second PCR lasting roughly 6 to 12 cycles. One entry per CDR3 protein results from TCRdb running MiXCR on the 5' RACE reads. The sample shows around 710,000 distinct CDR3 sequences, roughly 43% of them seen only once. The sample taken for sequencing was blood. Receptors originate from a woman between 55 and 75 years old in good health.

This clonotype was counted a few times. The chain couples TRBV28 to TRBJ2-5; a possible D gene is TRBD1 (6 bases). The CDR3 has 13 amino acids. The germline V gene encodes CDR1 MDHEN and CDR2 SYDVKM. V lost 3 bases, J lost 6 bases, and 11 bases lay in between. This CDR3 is CASSFQGSKTQYF. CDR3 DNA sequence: TGTGCCAGCAGTTTTCAGGGGTCAAAGACCCAGTACTTC.

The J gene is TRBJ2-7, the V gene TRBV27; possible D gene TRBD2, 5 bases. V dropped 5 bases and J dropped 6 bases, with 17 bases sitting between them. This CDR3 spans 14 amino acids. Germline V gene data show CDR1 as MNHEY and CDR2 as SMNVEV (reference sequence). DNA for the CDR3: TGTGCCAGCAGTCAACGGACGTACAGCGGCGAGCAGTACTTC. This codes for CASSQRTYSGEQYF.

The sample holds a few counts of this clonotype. CDR3 sequence reads: CASSESSSYNSPLHF. The CDR3 DNA is TGTGCCAGCAGTGAAAGCAGCTCCTATAATTCACCCCTCCACTTT. This rearrangement joins TRBV2 to TRBJ1-6, with D unresolved. Trimming removed 2 bases at V and 0 bases at J, with 5 bases between. Looked up from germline, CDR1 is SNHLY and CDR2 is FYNNEI. There are 15 residues in the CDR3.

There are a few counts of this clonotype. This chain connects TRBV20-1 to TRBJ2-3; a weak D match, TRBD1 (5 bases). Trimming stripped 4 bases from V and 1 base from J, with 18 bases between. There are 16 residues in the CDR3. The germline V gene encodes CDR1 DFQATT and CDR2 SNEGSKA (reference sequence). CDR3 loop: CSATPPAGIGTDTQYF. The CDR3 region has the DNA TGCAGTGCTACGCCCCCTGCAGGGATTGGCACAGATACGCAGTATTTT.

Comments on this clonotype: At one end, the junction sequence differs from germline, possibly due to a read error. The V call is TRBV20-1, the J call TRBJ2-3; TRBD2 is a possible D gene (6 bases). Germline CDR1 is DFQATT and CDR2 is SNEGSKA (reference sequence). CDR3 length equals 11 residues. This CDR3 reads CAGRRADTQYF. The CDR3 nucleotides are TGTGCGGGGCGGCGGGCAGATACGCAGTATTTT.

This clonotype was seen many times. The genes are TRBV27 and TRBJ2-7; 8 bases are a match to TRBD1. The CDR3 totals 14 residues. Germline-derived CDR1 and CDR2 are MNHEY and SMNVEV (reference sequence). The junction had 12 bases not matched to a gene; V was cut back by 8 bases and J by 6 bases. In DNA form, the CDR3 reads TGTGCCAGCGGTCCCGGGACAGGTTTTCTCGAGCAGTACTTC. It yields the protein CASGPGTGFLEQYF.

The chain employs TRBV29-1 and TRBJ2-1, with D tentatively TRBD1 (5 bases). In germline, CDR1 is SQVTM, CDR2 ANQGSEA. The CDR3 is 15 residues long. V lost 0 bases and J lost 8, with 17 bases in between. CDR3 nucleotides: TGCAGCGTTGAAGATCGACTTAGCACAGGCTATGAGCAGTTCTTC. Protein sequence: CSVEDRLSTGYEQFF.

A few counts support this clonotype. The CDR3 here is CASNGGTADGYTF. The CDR3 nucleotides are TGTGCCAGCAACGGGGGGACAGCGGACGGCTACACCTTC. J is TRBJ1-2 and V is TRBV9, with 7 bases that match TRBD1. This CDR3 contains 13 residues. After removal of 6 bases from V and 8 bases from J, the junction contained 10 bases not matched to a gene. Germline CDR1 SGDLS, CDR2 YYNGEE.

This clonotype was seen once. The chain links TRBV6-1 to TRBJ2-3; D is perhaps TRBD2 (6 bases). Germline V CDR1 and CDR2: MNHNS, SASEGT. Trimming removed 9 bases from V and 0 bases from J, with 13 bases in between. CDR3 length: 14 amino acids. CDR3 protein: CASFGSGSTDTQYF. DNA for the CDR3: TGTGCCAGTTTCGGTAGCGGCAGCACAGATACGCAGTATTTT.

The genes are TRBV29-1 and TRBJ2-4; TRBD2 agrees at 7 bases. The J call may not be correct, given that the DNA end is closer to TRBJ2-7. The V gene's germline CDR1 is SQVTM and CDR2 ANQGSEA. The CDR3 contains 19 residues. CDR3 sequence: CSVAGGLRELRGPLYEQYF. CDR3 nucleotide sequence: TGCAGCGTTGCTGGGGGATTGCGGGAGCTCCGCGGTCCCCTCTACGAGCAGTACTTC.

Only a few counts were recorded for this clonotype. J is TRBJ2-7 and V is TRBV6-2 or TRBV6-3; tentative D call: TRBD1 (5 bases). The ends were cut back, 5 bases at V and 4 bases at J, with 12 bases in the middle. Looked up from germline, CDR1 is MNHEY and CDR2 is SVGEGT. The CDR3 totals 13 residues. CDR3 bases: TGTGCCAGCAGTGCCGCAGGGTTATACGAGCAGTACTTC. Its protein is CASSAAGLYEQYF.

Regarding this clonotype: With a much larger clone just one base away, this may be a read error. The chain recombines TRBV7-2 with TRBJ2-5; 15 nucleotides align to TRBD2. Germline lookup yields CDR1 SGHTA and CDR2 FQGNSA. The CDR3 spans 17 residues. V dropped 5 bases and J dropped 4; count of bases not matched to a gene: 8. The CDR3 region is CASSLRTSGGAGETQYF. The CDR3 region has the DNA TGTGCCAGCAGCCTACGGACTAGCGGGGGGGCAGGAGAGACCCAGTACTTC.

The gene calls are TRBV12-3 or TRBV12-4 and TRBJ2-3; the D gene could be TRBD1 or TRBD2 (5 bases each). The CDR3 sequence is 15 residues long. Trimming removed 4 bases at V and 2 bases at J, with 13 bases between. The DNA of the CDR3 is TGTGCCAGCAGTTCCGGGACCCGTGTCACAGATACGCAGTATTTT. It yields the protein CASSSGTRVTDTQYF.